This T cell receptor (beta chain) was identified in a study of cytomegalovirus exposure and HLA in healthy donors. The study's findings and limits: Reportedly, TCR beta sequences accurately predicted HLA-A and HLA-B alleles in most subjects. According to a later analysis, most TCR beta chains associated with CMV appeared HLA-restricted. Being indistinguishable, some V segments were excluded, TRBV6-2 and TRBV6-3 among them.

PCR involved 60 Vbeta and 13 Jbeta primers. Authors' data handling: A later analysis counted about 80 million unique TCR beta chains, around 12 million shared. Using immunoSEQ multiplex PCR, the repertoire was profiled, and TCRdb retains in-frame clones only, with some absent. The DNA was the basis for D and trimming; V, J and clone size are from that table. The sample holds 150,000 to 200,000 clones, roughly three quarters seen once. Germline assignment: CDR1 SGDLS and CDR2 YYNGEE. The ends were cut back, 2 bases at V and 3 bases at J, with 15 bases in the middle. The CDR3 contains 16 residues. Notes on this clone: Its antigen remains unidentified.

This clonotype originated in a woman aged 45-65 years in good health and CMV-seropositive. Sequencing was done on a sample of PBMCs. The chain combines TRBV9 with TRBJ2-1; D is perhaps TRBD2 (6 bases). The DNA of the CDR3 is TGTGCCAGCAGCGTGGGTGGAGCGGGCGACTACAATGAGCAGTTCTTC. Translation: CASSVGGAGDYNEQFF.